The rows below give T cell receptor beta chains drawn from one sample of a study of patients and donors after allogeneic stem cell transplantation. A single record per CDR3 protein comes from TCRdb applying MiXCR to the RT-PCR reads. This table has 40,000 to 45,000 distinct CDR3 sequences, more than 30% appearing once. The sequencing sample was made of blood, either unsorted or a sorted T cell fraction (not recorded which). The receptors come from a human donor who was either an allogeneic HSCT recipient or a stem cell or donor lymphocyte infusion donor (not recorded which). It is not recorded whose cells these are; they may come from a transplant donor. CDR3s include the opening cysteine and the closing phenylalanine or tryptophan. A D gene is named only where the DNA matches it firmly.

v_gene	d_gene	CDR3aa
TRBV12-3/TRBV12-4	NA	CASSLAGLKYNEQFF
TRBV5-1	NA	CASSLDPGLSEAFF
TRBV7-3	NA	CASSLEPGRDIQYF
TRBV7-2	TRBD2	CASRRGTSGSDTQYF
TRBV18	NA	CASSLRGVSYEQYF
TRBV7-9	NA	CASSLAVRNTEAFF
TRBV12-3/TRBV12-4	TRBD1	CASSFWDRVGIDTNEKLFF
TRBV28	NA	CASNRPDRANEKLFF
TRBV20-1	NA	CSATRDNTYEQYF
TRBV27	NA	CASSSSQTPGNTGELFF
TRBV10-3	TRBD1	CAISEGTGAYGYTF
TRBV6-2/TRBV6-3	NA	CASTTGLRSYNEQFF
TRBV18	TRBD1	CASSPNRGSDQPQHF
TRBV15	NA	CATSRSPSSSNSGNTIYF
TRBV20-1	NA	CSARPPTRAQETQYF
TRBV4-3	TRBD2	CASSQDTGGGADTQYF
TRBV7-9	NA	CASSRLANTGELFF
TRBV20-1	NA	CSLSSRDSNYGYTF
TRBV5-6	NA	CASRPLVDYGYTF
TRBV5-1	NA	CASLWEPDFTDTQYF
TRBV7-2	TRBD2	CASSFAAGKRRTDTQYF
TRBV29-1	NA	CSVIGVRGQFF
TRBV27	TRBD1	CASRQRGLGEKLFF
TRBV20-1	NA	CSASRGYQPQHF
TRBV5-1	NA	CASSLGQPKGETQYF
TRBV20-1	TRBD2	CSAHTASGSPDTQYF
TRBV4-3	NA	CASSQERHFYEQYF